This TCR beta chain was captured in a study of CD4 T cells in relation to SARS-CoV-2 and coronaviruses. Points from the study as a whole: The cross-reactivity analysis covered only spike protein, not other viral proteins.

Before the COVID-19 pandemic, during about 2010-2019, CD4+ T cells were taken from unexposed donors. Note on this clone: Antigen specificity is unknown.

The assay was immunoSEQ multiplex PCR, and TCRdb's table has in-frame clones only and misses some. The data contain tens of thousands of clones, about 92% of them singletons. Germline V gene data show CDR1 as SGHRS and CDR2 as YFSETQ. Losses at the gene ends were 3 bases for V and 1 base for J; bases not matched to a gene: 3. This CDR3 contains 14 residues. What was sequenced was naive CD4+ T cells from PBMCs. Regarding subset: naive CD4+ T cells isolated by negative enrichment. The genes are TRBV5-1 and TRBJ1-1; TRBD1 matches at 7 bases. The receptor comes from a human donor in good health. The CDR3 coding sequence is TGCGCCAGCAGCTGGGGACAGCAGAACACTGAAGCTTTCTTT. This sequence encodes CASSWGQQNTEAFF.